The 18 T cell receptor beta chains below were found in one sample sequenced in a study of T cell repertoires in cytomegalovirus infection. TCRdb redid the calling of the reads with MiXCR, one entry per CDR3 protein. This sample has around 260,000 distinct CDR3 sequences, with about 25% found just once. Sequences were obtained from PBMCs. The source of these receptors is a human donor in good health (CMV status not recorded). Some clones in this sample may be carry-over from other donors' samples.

The CDR3 DNA reads TGTGCCACCAGTGATTTCAGGGACACCGGGGAGCTGTTTTTT. Encoded protein: CATSDFRDTGELFF. The rearrangement uses TRBV24-1 and TRBJ2-2; D is perhaps TRBD1 (5 bases). Trimming pared 1 base from V and 3 bases from J, leaving 5 bases between. The CDR3 extends over 14 amino acids. Germline V CDR1 and CDR2: KGHDR, SFDVKD.

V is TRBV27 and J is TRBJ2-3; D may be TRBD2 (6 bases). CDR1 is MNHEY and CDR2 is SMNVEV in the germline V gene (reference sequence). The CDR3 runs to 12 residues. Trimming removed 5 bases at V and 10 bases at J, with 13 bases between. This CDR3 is CASSLPAGSQYF. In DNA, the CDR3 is TGTGCCAGCAGTCTACCAGCGGGTTCGCAGTATTTT.

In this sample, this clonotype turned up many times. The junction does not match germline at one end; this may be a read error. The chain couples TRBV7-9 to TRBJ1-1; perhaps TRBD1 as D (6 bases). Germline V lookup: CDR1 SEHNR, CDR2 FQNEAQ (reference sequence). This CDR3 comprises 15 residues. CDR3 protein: CASSLAGQLNTEAFF. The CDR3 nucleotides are TGTGCCAGCAGCCTAGCGGGACAACTAAACACTGAAGCTTTCTTT.

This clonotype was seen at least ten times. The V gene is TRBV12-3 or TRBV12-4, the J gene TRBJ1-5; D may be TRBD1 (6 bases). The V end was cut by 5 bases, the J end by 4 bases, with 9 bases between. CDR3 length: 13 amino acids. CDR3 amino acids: CASSPRGNQPQHF. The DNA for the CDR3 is TGTGCCAGCAGTCCAAGGGGGAATCAGCCCCAGCATTTT.

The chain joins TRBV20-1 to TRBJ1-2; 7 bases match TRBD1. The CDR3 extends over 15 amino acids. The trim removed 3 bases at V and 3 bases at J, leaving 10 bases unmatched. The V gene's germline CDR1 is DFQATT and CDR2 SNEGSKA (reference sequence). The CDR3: CSARAPYRGDYGYTF. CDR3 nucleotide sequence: TGCAGTGCTAGGGCCCCGTACAGGGGCGACTATGGCTACACCTTC.

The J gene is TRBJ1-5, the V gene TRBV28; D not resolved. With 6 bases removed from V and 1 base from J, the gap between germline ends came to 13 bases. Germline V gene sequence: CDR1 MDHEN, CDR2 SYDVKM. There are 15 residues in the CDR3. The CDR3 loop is CASSYVLGSNQPQHF. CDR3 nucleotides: TGTGCCAGCAGCTACGTCCTGGGGAGCAATCAGCCCCAGCATTTT.

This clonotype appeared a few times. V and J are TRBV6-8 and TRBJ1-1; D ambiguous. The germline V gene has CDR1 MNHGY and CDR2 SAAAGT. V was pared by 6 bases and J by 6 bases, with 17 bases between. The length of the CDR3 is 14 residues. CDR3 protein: CASSGNDKIAEAFF. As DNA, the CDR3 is TGTGCCAGCAGCGGGAACGACAAGATTGCTGAAGCTTTCTTT.

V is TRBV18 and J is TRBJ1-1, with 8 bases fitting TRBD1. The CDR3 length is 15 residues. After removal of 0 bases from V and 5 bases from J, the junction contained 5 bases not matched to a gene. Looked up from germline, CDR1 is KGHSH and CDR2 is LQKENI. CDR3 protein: CASSPPTRGRTEAFF. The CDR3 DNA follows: TGTGCCAGCTCACCACCTACCAGGGGGCGGACTGAAGCTTTCTTT.

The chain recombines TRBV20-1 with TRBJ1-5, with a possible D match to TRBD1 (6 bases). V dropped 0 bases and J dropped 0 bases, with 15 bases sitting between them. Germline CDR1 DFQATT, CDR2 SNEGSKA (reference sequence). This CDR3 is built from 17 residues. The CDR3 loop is CSARDPAGGDSNQPQHF. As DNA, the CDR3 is TGCAGTGCTAGAGATCCGGCGGGGGGCGATAGCAATCAGCCCCAGCATTTT.

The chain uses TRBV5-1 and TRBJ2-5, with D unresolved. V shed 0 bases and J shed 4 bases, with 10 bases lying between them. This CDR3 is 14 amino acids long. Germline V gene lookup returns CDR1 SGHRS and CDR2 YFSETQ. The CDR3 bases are TGCGCCAGCAGCTTGGGAGGAATAGGAGAGACCCAGTACTTC. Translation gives CASSLGGIGETQYF.

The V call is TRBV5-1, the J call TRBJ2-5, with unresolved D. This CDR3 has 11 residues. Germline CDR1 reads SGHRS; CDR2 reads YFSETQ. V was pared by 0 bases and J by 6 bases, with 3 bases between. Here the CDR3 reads CASSLEQTQYF. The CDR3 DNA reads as TGCGCCAGCAGCTTGGAACAGACCCAGTACTTC.

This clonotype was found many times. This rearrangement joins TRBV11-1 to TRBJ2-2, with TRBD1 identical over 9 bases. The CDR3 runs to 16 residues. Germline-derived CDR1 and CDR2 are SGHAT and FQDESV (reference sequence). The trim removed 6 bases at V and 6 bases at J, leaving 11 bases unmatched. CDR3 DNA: TGTGCCAGCAGACGGGACAGGGCATCGTTAGCCGGGGAGCTGTTTTTT. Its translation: CASRRDRASLAGELFF.

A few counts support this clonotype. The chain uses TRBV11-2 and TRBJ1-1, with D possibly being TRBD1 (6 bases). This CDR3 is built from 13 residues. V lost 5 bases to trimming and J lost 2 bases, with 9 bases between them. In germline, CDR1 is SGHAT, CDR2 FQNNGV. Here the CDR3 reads CASSAQGNTEAFF. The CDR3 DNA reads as TGTGCCAGCAGCGCACAGGGAAACACTGAAGCTTTCTTT.

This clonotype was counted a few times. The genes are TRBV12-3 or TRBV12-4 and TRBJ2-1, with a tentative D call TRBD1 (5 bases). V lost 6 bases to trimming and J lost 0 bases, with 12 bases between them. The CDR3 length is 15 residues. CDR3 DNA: TGTGCCAGCAGCCCAGACAGACGCTCCTACAATGAGCAGTTCTTC. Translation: CASSPDRRSYNEQFF.

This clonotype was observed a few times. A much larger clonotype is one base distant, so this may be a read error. CDR3 sequence (DNA): TGTGTCAGCAGCTTAGCTAGCGGGAGCTTAGATACGCAGTATTTT. Protein sequence: CVSSLASGSLDTQYF. This sequence joins TRBV7-2 and TRBJ2-3; 10 bases align to TRBD2. Germline CDR1 and CDR2: SGHTA and FQGNSA. This CDR3 spans 15 amino acids.

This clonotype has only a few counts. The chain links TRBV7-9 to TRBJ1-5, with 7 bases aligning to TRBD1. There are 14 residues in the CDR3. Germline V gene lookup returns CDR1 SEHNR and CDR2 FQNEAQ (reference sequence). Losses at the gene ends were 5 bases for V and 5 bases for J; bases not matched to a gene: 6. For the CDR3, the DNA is TGTGCCAGCAGCCTGACAGGGTCAGATCAGCCCCAGCATTTT. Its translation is CASSLTGSDQPQHF.

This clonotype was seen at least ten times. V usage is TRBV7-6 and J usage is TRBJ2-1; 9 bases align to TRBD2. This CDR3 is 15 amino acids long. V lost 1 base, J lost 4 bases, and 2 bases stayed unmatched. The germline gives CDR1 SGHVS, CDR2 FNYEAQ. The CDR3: CASSLGLAVYNEQFF. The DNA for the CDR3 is TGTGCCAGCAGCTTAGGACTAGCGGTTTACAATGAGCAGTTCTTC.

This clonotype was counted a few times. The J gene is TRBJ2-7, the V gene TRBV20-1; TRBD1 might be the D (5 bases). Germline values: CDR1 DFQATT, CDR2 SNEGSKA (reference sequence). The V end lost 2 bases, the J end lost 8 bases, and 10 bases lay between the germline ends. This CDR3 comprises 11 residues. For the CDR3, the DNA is TGCAGTGCTAGAACCCAGGGCCAGCAGTACTTC. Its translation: CSARTQGQQYF.